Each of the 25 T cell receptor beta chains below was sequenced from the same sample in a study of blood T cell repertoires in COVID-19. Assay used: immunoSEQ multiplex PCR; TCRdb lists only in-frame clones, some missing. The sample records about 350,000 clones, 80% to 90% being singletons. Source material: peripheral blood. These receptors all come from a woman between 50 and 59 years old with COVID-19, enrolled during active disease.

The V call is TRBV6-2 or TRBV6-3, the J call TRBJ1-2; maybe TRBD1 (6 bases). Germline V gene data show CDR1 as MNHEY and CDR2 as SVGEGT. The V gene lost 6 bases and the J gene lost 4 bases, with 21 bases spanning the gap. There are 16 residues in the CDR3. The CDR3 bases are TGTGCCAGCAGCGCAGTACCCCGACAGGAGCGCTATGGCTACACCTTC. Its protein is CASSAVPRQERYGYTF.

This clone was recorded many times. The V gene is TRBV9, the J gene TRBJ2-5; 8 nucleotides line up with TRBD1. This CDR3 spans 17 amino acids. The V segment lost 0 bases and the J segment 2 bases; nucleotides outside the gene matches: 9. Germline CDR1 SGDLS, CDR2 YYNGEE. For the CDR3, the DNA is TGTGCCAGCAGCGTAGGCGCCCGGACAGGGACACAAGAGACCCAGTACTTC. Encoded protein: CASSVGARTGTQETQYF.

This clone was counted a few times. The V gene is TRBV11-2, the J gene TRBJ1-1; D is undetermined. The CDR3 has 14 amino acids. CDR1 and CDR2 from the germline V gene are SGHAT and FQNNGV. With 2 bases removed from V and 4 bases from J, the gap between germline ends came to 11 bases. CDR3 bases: TGTGCCAGCAGCTTAACAAAGTTGGCCACTGAAGCTTTCTTT. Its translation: CASSLTKLATEAFF. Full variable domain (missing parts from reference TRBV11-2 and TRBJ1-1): EAGVAQSPRYKIIEKRQSVAFWCNPISGHATLYWYQQILGQGPKLLIQFQNNGVVDDSQLPKDRFSAERLKGVDSTLKIQPAKLEDSAVYLCASSLTKLATEAFFGQGTRLTVV.

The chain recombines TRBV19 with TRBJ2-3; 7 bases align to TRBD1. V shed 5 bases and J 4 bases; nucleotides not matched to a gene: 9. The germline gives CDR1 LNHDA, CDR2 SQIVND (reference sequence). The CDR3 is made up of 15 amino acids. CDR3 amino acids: CASSEVAGGADTQYF. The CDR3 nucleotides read TGTGCCAGTAGTGAGGTGGCAGGGGGTGCAGATACGCAGTATTTT.

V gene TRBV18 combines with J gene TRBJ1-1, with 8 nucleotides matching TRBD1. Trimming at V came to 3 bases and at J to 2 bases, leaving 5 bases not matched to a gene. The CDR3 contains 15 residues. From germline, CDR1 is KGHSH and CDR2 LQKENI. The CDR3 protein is CASSPWTGSNTEAFF. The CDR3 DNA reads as TGTGCCAGCTCACCTTGGACAGGGTCCAACACTGAAGCTTTCTTT.

CDR3 in amino acids: CASSKREGEQFF. The CDR3 DNA sequence: TGTGCCAGTAGTAAGCGCGAGGGAGAGCAGTTCTTC. V is TRBV19 and J is TRBJ2-1; maybe TRBD2 (5 bases). Per the germline V gene, CDR1 is LNHDA and CDR2 is SQIVND (reference sequence). V dropped 4 bases and J dropped 10 bases, with 11 bases sitting between them. This CDR3 is built from 12 residues.

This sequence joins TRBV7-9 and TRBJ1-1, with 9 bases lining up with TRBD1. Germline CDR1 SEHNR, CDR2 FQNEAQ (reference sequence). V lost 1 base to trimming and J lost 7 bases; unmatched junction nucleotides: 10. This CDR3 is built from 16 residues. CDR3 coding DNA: TGTGCCAGCAGCTTAGTCGGACAGGGGAAGAAGCTTGAAGCTTTCTTT. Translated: CASSLVGQGKKLEAFF.

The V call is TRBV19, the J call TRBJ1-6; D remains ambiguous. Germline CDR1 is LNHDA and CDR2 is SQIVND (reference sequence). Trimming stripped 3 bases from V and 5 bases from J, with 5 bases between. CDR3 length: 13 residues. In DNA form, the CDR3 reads TGTGCCAGTAGTATCGCAGATAATTCACCCCTCCACTTT. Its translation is CASSIADNSPLHF.

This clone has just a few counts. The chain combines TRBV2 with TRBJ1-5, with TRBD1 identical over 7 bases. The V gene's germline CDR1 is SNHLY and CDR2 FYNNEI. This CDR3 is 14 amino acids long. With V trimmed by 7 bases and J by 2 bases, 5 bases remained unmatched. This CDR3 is CASNIGQGNQPQHF. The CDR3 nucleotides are TGTGCCAGCAACATTGGACAGGGCAATCAGCCCCAGCATTTT. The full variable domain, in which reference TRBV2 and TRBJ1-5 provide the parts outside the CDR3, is EPEVTQTPSHQVTQMGQEVILRCVPISNHLYFYWYRQILGQKVEFLVSFYNNEISEKSEIFDDQFSVERPDGSNFTLKIRSTKLEDSAMYFCASNIGQGNQPQHFGDGTRLSIL.

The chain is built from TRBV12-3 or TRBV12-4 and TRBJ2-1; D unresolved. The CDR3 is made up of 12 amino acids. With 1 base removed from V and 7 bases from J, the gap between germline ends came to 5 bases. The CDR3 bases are TGTGCCAGCAGTTTAGAACGGAATGAGCAGTTCTTC. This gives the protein CASSLERNEQFF.

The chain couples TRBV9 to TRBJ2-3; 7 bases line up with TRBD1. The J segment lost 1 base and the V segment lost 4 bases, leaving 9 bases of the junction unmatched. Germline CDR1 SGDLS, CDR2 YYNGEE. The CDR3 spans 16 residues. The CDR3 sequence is CASSSHRGSRTDTQYF. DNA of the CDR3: TGTGCCAGCAGCTCCCACAGGGGTTCTCGCACAGATACGCAGTATTTT.

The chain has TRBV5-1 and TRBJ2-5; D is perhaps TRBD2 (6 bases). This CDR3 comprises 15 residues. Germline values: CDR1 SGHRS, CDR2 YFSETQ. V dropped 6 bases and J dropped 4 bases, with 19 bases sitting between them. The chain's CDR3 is CASNLGGGKGETQYF. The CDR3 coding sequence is TGCGCCAGCAATCTGGGGGGAGGAAAGGGAGAGACCCAGTACTTC.

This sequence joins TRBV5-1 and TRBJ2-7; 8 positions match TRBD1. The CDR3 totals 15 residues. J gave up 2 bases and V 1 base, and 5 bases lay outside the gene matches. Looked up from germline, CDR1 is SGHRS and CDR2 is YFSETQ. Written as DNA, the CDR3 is TGCGCCAGCAGCTTGAGTGGACAGGGTACCTACGAGCAGTACTTC. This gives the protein CASSLSGQGTYEQYF.

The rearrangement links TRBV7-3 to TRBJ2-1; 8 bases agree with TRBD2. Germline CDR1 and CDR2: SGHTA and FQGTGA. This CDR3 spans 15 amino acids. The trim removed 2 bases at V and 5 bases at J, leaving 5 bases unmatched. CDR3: CASSLYGRDNNEQFF. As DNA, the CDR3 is TGTGCCAGCAGCTTATACGGGAGGGACAACAATGAGCAGTTCTTC.

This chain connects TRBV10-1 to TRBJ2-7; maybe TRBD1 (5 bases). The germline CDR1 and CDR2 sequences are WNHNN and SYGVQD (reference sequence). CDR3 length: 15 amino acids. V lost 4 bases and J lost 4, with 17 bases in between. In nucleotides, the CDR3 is TGCGCCAGCAGTGCCACCCCCAGGGCCCGGTACGAGCAGTACTTC. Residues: CASSATPRARYEQYF.

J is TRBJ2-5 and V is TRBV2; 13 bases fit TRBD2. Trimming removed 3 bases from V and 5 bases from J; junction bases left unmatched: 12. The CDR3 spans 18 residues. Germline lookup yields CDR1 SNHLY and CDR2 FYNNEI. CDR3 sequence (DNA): TGTGCCAGCAGTGAGGGGAAACTAGCGGGAGGGCCCGGGGAGACCCAGTACTTC. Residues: CASSEGKLAGGPGETQYF.

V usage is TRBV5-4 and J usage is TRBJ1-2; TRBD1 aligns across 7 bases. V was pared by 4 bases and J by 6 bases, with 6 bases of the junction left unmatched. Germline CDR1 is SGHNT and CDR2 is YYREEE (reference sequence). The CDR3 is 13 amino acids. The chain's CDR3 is CASSPDRADGYTF. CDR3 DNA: TGTGCCAGCAGCCCAGACAGGGCCGATGGCTACACCTTC. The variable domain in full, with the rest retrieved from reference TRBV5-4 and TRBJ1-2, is ETGVTQSPTHLIKTRGQQVTLRCSSQSGHNTVSWYQQALGQGPQFIFQYYREEENGRGNFPPRFSGLQFPNYSSELNVNALELDDSALYLCASSPDRADGYTFGSGTRLTVV.

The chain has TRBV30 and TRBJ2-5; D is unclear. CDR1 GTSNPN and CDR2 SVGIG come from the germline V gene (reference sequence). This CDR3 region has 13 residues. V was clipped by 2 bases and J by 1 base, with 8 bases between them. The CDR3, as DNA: TGTGCCTGGAGTAAGGCAGGCCAAGAGACCCAGTACTTC. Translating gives CAWSKAGQETQYF.

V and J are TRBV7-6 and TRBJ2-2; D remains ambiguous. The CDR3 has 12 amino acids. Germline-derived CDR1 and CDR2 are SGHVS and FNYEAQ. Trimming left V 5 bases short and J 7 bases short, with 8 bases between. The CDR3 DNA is TGTGCCAGCAGCCCGGTGGTCGGGGAGCTGTTTTTT. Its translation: CASSPVVGELFF.

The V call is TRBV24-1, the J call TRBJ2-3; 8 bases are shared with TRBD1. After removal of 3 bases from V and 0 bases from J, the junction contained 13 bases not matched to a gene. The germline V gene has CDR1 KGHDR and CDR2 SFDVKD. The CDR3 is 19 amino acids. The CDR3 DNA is TGTGCCACCAGTGATCCACCGGGACAGGTTGGGTCCAGCACAGATACGCAGTATTTT. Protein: CATSDPPGQVGSSTDTQYF.

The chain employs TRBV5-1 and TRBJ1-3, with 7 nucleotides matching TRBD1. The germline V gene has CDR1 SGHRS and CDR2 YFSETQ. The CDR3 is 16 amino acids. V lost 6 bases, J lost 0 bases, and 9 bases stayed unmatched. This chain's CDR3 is CASTPTGLISGNTIYF. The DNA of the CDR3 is TGCGCCAGCACCCCGACAGGGCTAATCTCTGGAAACACCATATATTTT.

CDR3: CASSLETGVRKAFF. CDR3 coding DNA: TGTGCCAGCAGCTTAGAAACAGGGGTGAGAAAAGCTTTCTTT. This sequence joins TRBV7-6 and TRBJ1-1; TRBD1 matches 7 bases. Germline CDR1 is SGHVS and CDR2 is FNYEAQ. Losses at the gene ends were 1 base for V and 9 bases for J; bases not matched to a gene: 8. The CDR3 consists of 14 residues.

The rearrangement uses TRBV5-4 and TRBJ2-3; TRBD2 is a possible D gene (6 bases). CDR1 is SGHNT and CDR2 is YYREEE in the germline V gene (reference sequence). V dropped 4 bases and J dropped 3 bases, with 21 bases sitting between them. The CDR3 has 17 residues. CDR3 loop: CASSPTGGAGGTDTQYF. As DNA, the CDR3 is TGTGCCAGCAGCCCCACCGGGGGAGCGGGTGGGACAGATACGCAGTATTTT.

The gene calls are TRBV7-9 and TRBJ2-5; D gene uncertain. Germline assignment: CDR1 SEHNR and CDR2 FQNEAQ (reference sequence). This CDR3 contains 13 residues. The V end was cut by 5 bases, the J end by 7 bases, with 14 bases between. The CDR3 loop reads CASSRGSLWTQYF. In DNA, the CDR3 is TGTGCCAGCAGCCGAGGCTCGCTGTGGACCCAGTACTTC. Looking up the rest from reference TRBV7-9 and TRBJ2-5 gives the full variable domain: DTGVSQNPRHKITKRGQNVTFRCDPISEHNRLYWYRQTLGQGPEFLTYFQNEAQLEKSRLLSDRFSAERPKGSFSTLEIQRTEQGDSAMYLCASSRGSLWTQYFGPGTRLLVL.

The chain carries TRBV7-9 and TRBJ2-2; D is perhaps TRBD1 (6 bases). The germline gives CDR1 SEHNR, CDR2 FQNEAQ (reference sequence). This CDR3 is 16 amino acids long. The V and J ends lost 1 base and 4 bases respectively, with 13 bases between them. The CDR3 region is CASSLVSGVGTGELFF. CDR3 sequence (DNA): TGTGCCAGCAGCTTAGTTTCAGGGGTAGGCACCGGGGAGCTGTTTTTT.